This TCR beta chain was found in a study of control samples from healthy donors and cancer patients. CDR1 is SGHRS and CDR2 is YFSETQ in the germline V gene. The CDR3 consists of 15 residues. The germline V and J ends were trimmed by 4 bases and 1 base, with 14 bases remaining between them. Assay used: immunoSEQ multiplex PCR; TCRdb lists only in-frame clones, some missing. The sample yields about 95,000 clones, approximately 91% seen once. Sequenced input: blood. The receptor was isolated from a woman aged 25 to 45 in good health. The chain uses TRBV5-1 and TRBJ1-1; the D gene is possibly TRBD1 (5 bases). The CDR3 bases are TGCGCCAGCAGCCCGCTACTTGGGGCGAACACTGAAGCTTTCTTT. Protein sequence: CASSPLLGANTEAFF.